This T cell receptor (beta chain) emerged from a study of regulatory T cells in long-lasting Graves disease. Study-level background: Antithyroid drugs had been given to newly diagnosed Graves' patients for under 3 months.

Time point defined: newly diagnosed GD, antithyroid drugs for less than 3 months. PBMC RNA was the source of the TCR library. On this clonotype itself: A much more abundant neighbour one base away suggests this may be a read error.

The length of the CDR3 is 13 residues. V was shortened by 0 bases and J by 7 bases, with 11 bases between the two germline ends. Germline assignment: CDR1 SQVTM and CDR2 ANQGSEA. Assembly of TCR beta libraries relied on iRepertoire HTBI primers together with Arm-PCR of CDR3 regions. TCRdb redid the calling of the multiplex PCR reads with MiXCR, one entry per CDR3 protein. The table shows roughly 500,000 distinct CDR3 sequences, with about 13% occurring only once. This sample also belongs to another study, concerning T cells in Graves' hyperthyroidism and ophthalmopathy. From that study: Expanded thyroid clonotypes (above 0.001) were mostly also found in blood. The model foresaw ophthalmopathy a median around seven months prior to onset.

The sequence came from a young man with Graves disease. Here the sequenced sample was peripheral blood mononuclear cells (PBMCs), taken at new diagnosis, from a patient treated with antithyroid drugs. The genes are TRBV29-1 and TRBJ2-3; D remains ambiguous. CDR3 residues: CSVEDESRNTQYF. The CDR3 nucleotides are TGCAGCGTTGAAGACGAGAGCAGAAATACGCAGTATTTT.